This T cell receptor beta chain was obtained from a study of CD4+ T cells in melanoma. General study findings and limits: In melanoma, neoantigen-specific CD4+ T cells reportedly differed in differentiation state. CD8+ T cell, macrophage and B cell function reportedly correlated with neoantigen-specific CD4+ T cells.

The assay was immunoSEQ multiplex PCR, and TCRdb's table has in-frame clones only and misses some. The sample holds some 47,000 clones, roughly 89% seen once. Regarding this clone: Its target is not known.

CDR3 length: 14 residues. The V end was cut by 8 bases, the J end by 3 bases, with 14 bases between. Germline V gene lookup returns CDR1 PRHDT and CDR2 FYEKMQ (reference sequence). Specimen: peripheral blood. The chain couples TRBV13 to TRBJ2-4; D call uncertain. The origin of this receptor is a human donor with melanoma. CDR3 protein: CASQILESKNIQYF. CDR3 bases: TGTGCCAGCCAGATCCTTGAGAGCAAAAACATTCAGTACTTC. Together with reference TRBV13 and TRBJ2-4, the CDR3 gives the full variable domain: AAGVIQSPRHLIKEKRETATLKCYPIPRHDTVYWYQQGPGQDPQFLISFYEKMQSDKGSIPDRFSAQQFSDYHSELNMSSLELGDSALYFCASQILESKNIQYFGAGTRLSVL.